The 16 T cell receptor beta chains below come from one sample, sequenced in a study of CD8 T cells in ankylosing spondylitis. TCRdb re-derived calls from the 5' RACE reads in MiXCR, one entry per CDR3 protein. This table has 200,000 to 250,000 distinct CDR3 sequences, roughly 32% appearing once. The sample consisted of blood, either unsorted or a sorted T cell fraction (not recorded which). All receptors come from a male donor with ankylosing spondylitis or in good health (not recorded which).

This clonotype occurred a few times. The chain is built from TRBV12-3 or TRBV12-4 and TRBJ1-2, with D possibly matching TRBD1 (5 bases). The CDR3 consists of 13 residues. Trimming stripped 6 bases from V and 8 bases from J, with 16 bases between. The CDR3 DNA is TGTGCCAGCAGGAGGGGACTAAGGGAAGGCTACACCTTC. It specifies CASRRGLREGYTF.

The J gene is TRBJ2-7, the V gene TRBV12-3 or TRBV12-4; 10 nucleotides align to TRBD1. The CDR3 sequence is 15 residues long. V dropped 2 bases and J dropped 7; count of bases not matched to a gene: 8. CDR3 amino acids: CASSLNSQGQGEQYF. CDR3 sequence (DNA): TGTGCCAGCAGTTTAAATTCTCAGGGACAGGGGGAGCAGTACTTC.

This chain joins TRBV6-5 and TRBJ2-2; D may be TRBD2 (6 bases). Germline V gene data show CDR1 as MNHEY and CDR2 as SVGAGI. CDR3 length: 16 residues. V was clipped by 2 bases and J by 1 base, with 11 bases between them. In DNA form, the CDR3 reads TGTGCCAGCAGTTACAGCCTCGGGGGGAACACCGGGGAGCTGTTTTTT. Residues: CASSYSLGGNTGELFF.

This clonotype turned up a few times. This sequence joins TRBV20-1 and TRBJ1-1; no firm D call. Trimming shortened V by 3 bases and J by 0 bases, and 11 bases separated the two germline ends. Germline V gene sequence: CDR1 DFQATT, CDR2 SNEGSKA (reference sequence). The CDR3 length is 14 residues. CDR3 region: CSAREWEMNTEAFF. Written as DNA, the CDR3 is TGCAGTGCTAGGGAGTGGGAAATGAACACTGAAGCTTTCTTT.

This clonotype has a handful of counts. The J gene is TRBJ1-1, the V gene TRBV28; D unclear. Trimming took 2 bases from V and 1 from J, leaving 8 bases between them. CDR1 is MDHEN and CDR2 is SYDVKM in the germline V gene. This CDR3 is 14 amino acids long. The CDR3 reads CASSLPGQNTEAFF. CDR3 nucleotides: TGTGCCAGCAGTTTACCGGGCCAGAACACTGAAGCTTTCTTT.

This clonotype was picked up a small number of times. The chain uses TRBV15 and TRBJ2-5; 7 bases align to TRBD1. CDR1 and CDR2 (germline): LNHNV, YYDKDF (reference sequence). The CDR3 is 15 amino acids. V was clipped by 6 bases and J by 2 bases; unmatched bases: 9. The CDR3 is CATRSIRDSQETQYF. The DNA of the CDR3 is TGTGCCACCAGAAGTATTAGGGACAGTCAAGAGACCCAGTACTTC.

This clonotype showed up just a few times. The chain employs TRBV7-2 and TRBJ2-1; 9 bases align to TRBD2. Trimming took 4 bases from V and 2 from J; bases not matched to a gene: 3. The CDR3 totals 15 residues. Germline lookup yields CDR1 SGHTA and CDR2 FQGNSA. Here the CDR3 reads CASSSIAGAYNEQFF. The CDR3 DNA follows: TGTGCCAGCAGCTCTATAGCGGGGGCCTACAATGAGCAGTTCTTC.

The chain recombines TRBV7-6 with TRBJ1-5; unclear D gene. The germline gives CDR1 SGHVS, CDR2 FNYEAQ. With 1 base removed from V and 3 bases from J, the gap between germline ends came to 10 bases. CDR3 length: 15 amino acids. In nucleotides, the CDR3 is TGTGCCAGCAGCTTAGGTCCAGGACCCAATCAGCCCCAGCATTTT. Amino acids: CASSLGPGPNQPQHF.

The rearrangement uses TRBV27 and TRBJ2-2; the D gene is possibly TRBD1 (5 bases). Germline V gives CDR1 MNHEY, CDR2 SMNVEV (reference sequence). Between the trimmed V and J ends, which lost 4 bases and 0 bases, there was a span of 12 bases. The CDR3 is made up of 16 amino acids. The CDR3 DNA is TGTGCCAGCAGTTCTATGACAGTCGCGAACACCGGGGAGCTGTTTTTT. It specifies CASSSMTVANTGELFF.

In its sample, this clonotype was seen once. The chain is built from TRBV18 and TRBJ1-3; 7 bases agree with TRBD1. The J segment lost 3 bases and the V segment lost 8 bases, leaving 7 bases of the junction unmatched. CDR1 and CDR2 from the germline V gene are KGHSH and LQKENI. This CDR3 contains 14 residues. The CDR3 DNA is TGTGCCAGCCGTGAACAGGGGATTGGAAACACCATATATTTT. This codes for CASREQGIGNTIYF.

The CDR3 spells CSASLGLQQETQYF. The CDR3 coding sequence is TGCAGTGCTAGTCTAGGACTACAACAAGAGACCCAGTACTTC. The gene calls are TRBV20-1 and TRBJ2-5; a weak D match, TRBD2 (6 bases). The CDR3 is 14 residues long. The V end was cut by 3 bases, the J end by 2 bases, with 13 bases between. Looked up from germline, CDR1 is DFQATT and CDR2 is SNEGSKA (reference sequence).

The table lists this clonotype with a count of one. The J gene is TRBJ2-7, the V gene TRBV30; 8 nucleotides agree with TRBD2. V was clipped by 3 bases and J by 4 bases; unmatched bases: 14. Per the germline V gene, CDR1 is GTSNPN and CDR2 is SVGIG (reference sequence). The CDR3 extends over 16 amino acids. CDR3 residues: CAWRSRLAFEVYEQYF. In DNA, the CDR3 is TGTGCCTGGAGATCGAGACTAGCGTTTGAGGTTTACGAGCAGTACTTC.

This clonotype occurred a few times. The CDR3 DNA reads as TGCGCCAGCAGCTTGGAACTAGCAACGGCCTACGAGCAGTACTTC. This sequence encodes CASSLELATAYEQYF. The rearrangement links TRBV5-1 to TRBJ2-7; TRBD2 is a possible D gene (6 bases). Trimming left V 0 bases short and J 2 bases short, with 12 bases between. The CDR3 has 15 residues. Germline V gene data show CDR1 as SGHRS and CDR2 as YFSETQ. The full variable domain, in which reference TRBV5-1 and TRBJ2-7 provide the parts outside the CDR3, is KAGVTQTPRYLIKTRGQQVTLSCSPISGHRSVSWYQQTPGQGLQFLFEYFSETQRNKGNFPGRFSGRQFSNSRSEMNVSTLELGDSALYLCASSLELATAYEQYFGPGTRLTVT.

This clonotype was observed a few times. V and J are TRBV20-1 and TRBJ2-5; 11 bases align to TRBD1. Germline V CDR1 and CDR2: DFQATT, SNEGSKA (reference sequence). The CDR3 is 15 residues long. The V and J ends lost 4 bases and 5 bases, in that order; junction bases with no gene match: 9. The CDR3 protein is CSATTGTGGSETQYF. The CDR3 bases are TGCAGTGCTACCACCGGGACAGGGGGTTCGGAGACCCAGTACTTC.

V is TRBV5-8 and J is TRBJ1-1; D gene unclear. The germline gives CDR1 SGHTS, CDR2 YDEGEE. This CDR3 spans 14 amino acids. The ends were cut back, 3 bases at V and 11 bases at J, with 20 bases in the middle. CDR3 in DNA: TGTGCCAGCAGCTCTTCAAGGAATCCCGGAGGGGCTTTCTTT. The encoded protein is CASSSSRNPGGAFF.

The gene calls are TRBV20-1 and TRBJ2-2; unclear D gene. The CDR3 loop spans 13 amino acids. Per germline, CDR1 DFQATT and CDR2 SNEGSKA (reference sequence). Trimming pared 3 bases from V and 3 bases from J, leaving 8 bases between. CDR3 region: CSASVPYTGELFF. The CDR3 coding sequence is TGCAGTGCTAGTGTACCATACACCGGGGAGCTGTTTTTT.